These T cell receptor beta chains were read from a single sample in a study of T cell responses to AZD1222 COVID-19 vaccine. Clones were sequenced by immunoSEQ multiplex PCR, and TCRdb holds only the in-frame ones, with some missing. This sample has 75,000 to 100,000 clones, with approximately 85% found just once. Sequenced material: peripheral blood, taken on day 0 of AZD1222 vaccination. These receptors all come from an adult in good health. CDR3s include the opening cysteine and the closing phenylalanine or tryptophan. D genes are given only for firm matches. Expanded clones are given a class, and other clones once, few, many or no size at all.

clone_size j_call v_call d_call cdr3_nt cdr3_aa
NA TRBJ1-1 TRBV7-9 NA TGTGCCAGCAGCTTAATAATAGGAGGAGGGCCGGCTTTCTTT CASSLIIGGGPAFF
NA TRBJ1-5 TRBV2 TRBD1 TGTGCCAGCAGGGGACAGGGGAATCAGCCCCAGCATTTT CASRGQGNQPQHF
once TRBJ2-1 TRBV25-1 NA TGTGCCAGCAGTGACCTAGGTAGCGAGCCCTACAATGAGCAGTTCTTC CASSDLGSEPYNEQFF
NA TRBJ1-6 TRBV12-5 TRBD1 TGTGCTAGTGGTTTGGGACAGGGAGGATCCTATAATTCACCCCTCCACTTT CASGLGQGGSYNSPLHF
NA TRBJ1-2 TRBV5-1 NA TGCGCCAGCAGCTTGGGACCGACTAACTATGGCTACACCTTC CASSLGPTNYGYTF
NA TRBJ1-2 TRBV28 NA TGTGCCAGCAGTCTCGCTGAGGGACGGGTCTATGGCTACACCTTC CASSLAEGRVYGYTF
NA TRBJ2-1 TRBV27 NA TGTGCCAGCTCGACTCAGGGCGGTGAGCAGTTCTTC CASSTQGGEQFF
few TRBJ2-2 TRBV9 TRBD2 TGTGCCAGCAGCGTAGGGCCGCTAGCGGGGATCACCGGGGAGCTGTTTTTT CASSVGPLAGITGELFF
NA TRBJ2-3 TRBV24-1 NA TGTGCCACCAGTGATCCTACCCCATCTTCAACTAGCACAGATACGCAGTATTTT CATSDPTPSSTSTDTQYF
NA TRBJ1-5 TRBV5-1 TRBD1 TGCGCCAGCAGCCAGGGACAGAGCAATCAGCCCCAGCATTTT CASSQGQSNQPQHF
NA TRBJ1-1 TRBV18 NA TGTGCCAGCTCGCCGGGGGAGAACACTGAAGCTTTCTTT CASSPGENTEAFF
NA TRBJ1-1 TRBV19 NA TGTGCCAGTAGTATGAAGGATTACACTGAAGCTTTCTTT CASSMKDYTEAFF
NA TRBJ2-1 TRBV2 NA TGTGCTGGCGGATCCCAGAGCTCCTACAATGAGCAGTTCTTC CAGGSQSSYNEQFF
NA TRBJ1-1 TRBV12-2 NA TGTGCAAGTCGCTTAGATTTTGGGGGGAGTGAGACTGAAGCTTTCTTT CASRLDFGGSETEAFF
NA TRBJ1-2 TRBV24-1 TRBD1 TGTGCCACCAGTGATTTGGGACAGGGCGTTGGCTACACCTTC CATSDLGQGVGYTF
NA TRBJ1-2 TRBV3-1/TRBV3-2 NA TGTGCCAGCAGCCAAGCCGGGGGAGCAAACTATGGCTACACCTTC CASSQAGGANYGYTF
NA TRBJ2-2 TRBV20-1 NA TGCAGTGCTAGTTGGGCTTCGAACACCGGGGAGCTGTTTTTT CSASWASNTGELFF
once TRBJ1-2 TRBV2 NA TGTGCCAGCAGTGCTTACCGGGATCTCTATGGCTACACCTTC CASSAYRDLYGYTF
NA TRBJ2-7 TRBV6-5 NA TGTGCCAGTTTAAGGGACTTCTCCTACGAGCAGTACTTC CASLRDFSYEQYF
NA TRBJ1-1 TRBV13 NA TGTGCCAGCAGGAGGGACAAGAACACTGAAGCTTTCTTT CASRRDKNTEAFF
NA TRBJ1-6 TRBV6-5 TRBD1 TGTGCCAGCACCTGGGGACAGGGGAATTCACCCCTCCACTTT CASTWGQGNSPLHF
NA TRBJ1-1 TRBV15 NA TGTGCCACCAGCAGAGCACAGGGTGGTGAAGCTTTCTTT CATSRAQGGEAFF
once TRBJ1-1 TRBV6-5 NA TGTGCCAGCAGTTACTCTCATTTGGGGGCGAACACTGAAGCTTTCTTT CASSYSHLGANTEAFF
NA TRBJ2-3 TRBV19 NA TGTGCCAGTATAGGCGGGGGCCCCCCCACAGATACGCAGTATTTT CASIGGGPPTDTQYF
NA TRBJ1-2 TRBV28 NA TGTGTCCAGGCGGCGGGGACTAACTATGGCTACACCTTC CVQAAGTNYGYTF
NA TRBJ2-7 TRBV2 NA TGTGCCAGCAGTTCCTCCGGGACAGGCGGGAGTGAGCAGTACTTC CASSSSGTGGSEQYF
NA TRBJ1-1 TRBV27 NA TGTGCCAGCAGCGCCGTCCGGGGCATGAACACTGAAGCTTTCTTT CASSAVRGMNTEAFF
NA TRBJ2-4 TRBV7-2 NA TGTGCCAGTTCCTCTTACACACAAAACATTCAGTACTTC CASSSYTQNIQYF
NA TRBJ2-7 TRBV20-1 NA TGCAGTGCTAGAGGTTTCCTGGAGCAGTACTTC CSARGFLEQYF
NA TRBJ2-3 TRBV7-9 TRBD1 TGTGCCAGCAGCTTCGGACAGGGGTTTACAGATACGCAGTATTTT CASSFGQGFTDTQYF
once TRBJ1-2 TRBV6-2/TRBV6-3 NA TGTGCCAGCCGCCGGGGAGGAGGGGGCTACACCTTC CASRRGGGGYTF
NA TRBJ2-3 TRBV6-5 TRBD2 TGTGCCAGCAGTCTTTCAGCGGCGGGGGGTGTTACGCAGTATTTT CASSLSAAGGVTQYF
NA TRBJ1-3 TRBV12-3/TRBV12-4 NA TGTGCCAGCAGTTTACGGAACACCATATATTTT CASSLRNTIYF
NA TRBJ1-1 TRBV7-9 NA TGTGCCAGCAGCTTAGGGGGCCCTGAAGCTTTCTTT CASSLGGPEAFF
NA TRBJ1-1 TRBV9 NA TGTGCCAGCAGCGTAGGCGGCCGCGTGGGAGAAGCTTTCTTT CASSVGGRVGEAFF
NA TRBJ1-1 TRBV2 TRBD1 TGTGCCAGCAGCCAGGGGGGCACTGAAGCTTTCTTT CASSQGGTEAFF
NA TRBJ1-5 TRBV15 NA TGTGCCGATCTGGAAGCTTGGAGCAATCAGCCCCAGCATTTT CADLEAWSNQPQHF
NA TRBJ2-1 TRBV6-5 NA TGTGCCAGCAGACTCAGGGGCTCCTACAATGAGCAGTTCTTC CASRLRGSYNEQFF
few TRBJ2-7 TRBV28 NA TGTGCCAGCAGCTCGTGGGAGGCCTACGAGCAGTACTTC CASSSWEAYEQYF
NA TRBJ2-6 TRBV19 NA TGTGCCAGTACCCGACGCGGGTCCGGGGCCAACGTCCTGACTTTC CASTRRGSGANVLTF
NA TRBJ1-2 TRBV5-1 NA TGCGCCAGCAGCTTGGGGGAGTATGGCTACACCTTC CASSLGEYGYTF
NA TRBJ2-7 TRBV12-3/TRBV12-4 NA TGTGCCAGCAGTTTTGGCAGGGTGGTCGAGCAGTACTTC CASSFGRVVEQYF
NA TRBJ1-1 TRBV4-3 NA TGCGCCAGCAGCCAAGCCCTTAGGACAGCTATGAACACTGAAGCTTTCTTT CASSQALRTAMNTEAFF
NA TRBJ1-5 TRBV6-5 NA TGTGCCAGCAGTTACCGGCAGGGGAGTCAGCCCCAGCATTTT CASSYRQGSQPQHF
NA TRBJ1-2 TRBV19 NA TGTGCCAGTACCCAGGACTTACCCTATGGCTACACCTTC CASTQDLPYGYTF
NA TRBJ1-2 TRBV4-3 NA TGCGCCAGCAGCCAAGAATCGGCCAGGGTCGATGGCTACACCTTC CASSQESARVDGYTF
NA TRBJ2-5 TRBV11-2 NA TGTGCCAGCAGACGCTACACTAGGGGTGCTCCACAGTACTTC CASRRYTRGAPQYF
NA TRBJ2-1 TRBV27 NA TGTGCCAGTGGGAGGGACAGTTACAATGAGCAGTTCTTC CASGRDSYNEQFF
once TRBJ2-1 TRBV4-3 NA TGCGCCAGCAGCCAAGGGGATAGTAGCAATGAGCAGTTCTTC CASSQGDSSNEQFF
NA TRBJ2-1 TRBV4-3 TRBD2 TGCGCCAGCAGCCAAGATCGGGCTAGCGGAGACAATGAGCAGTTCTTC CASSQDRASGDNEQFF
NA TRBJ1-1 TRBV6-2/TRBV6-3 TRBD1 TGTGCCAGCAGTTCTTACTGGTCCCGGGACAGGGGGCTGAACACTGAAGCTTTCTTT CASSSYWSRDRGLNTEAFF
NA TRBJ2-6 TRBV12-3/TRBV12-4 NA TGTGCCAGCAGTCTCAGCGTCCTGACTTTC CASSLSVLTF
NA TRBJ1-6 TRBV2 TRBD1 TGTGCCAGCAGACAGGGGGGAAATTCACCCCTCCACTTT CASRQGGNSPLHF
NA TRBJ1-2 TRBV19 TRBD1 TGTGCCAGTAGTACAACAGGGGTCTATGGCTACACCTTC CASSTTGVYGYTF
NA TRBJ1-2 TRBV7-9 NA TGTGCCAGCAGCTTAGCGCCGGGGAATTCTAACTATGGCTACACCTTC CASSLAPGNSNYGYTF
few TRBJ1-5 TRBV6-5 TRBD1 TGTGCCAGCAGGTGGGACAGCGATTTCAATCAGCCCCAGCATTTT CASRWDSDFNQPQHF
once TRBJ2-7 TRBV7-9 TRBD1 TGTGCCAGCAGCCCAGGGACAGGGACTTCTTACGAGCAGTACTTC CASSPGTGTSYEQYF
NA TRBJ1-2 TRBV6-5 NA TGTGCCACCACAGAGGGGCAGAACTATGGCTACACCTTC CATTEGQNYGYTF
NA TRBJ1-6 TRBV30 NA TGTGCCTGGAGGAGAGGAGGGGACTATAATTCACCCCTCCACTTT CAWRRGGDYNSPLHF
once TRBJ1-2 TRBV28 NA TGTGCCAGCAGTTTAGTTAGGTCTAACTATGGCTACACCTTC CASSLVRSNYGYTF